Shown below are 10 T cell receptor beta chains from a single sample sequenced in a study of blood T cell repertoires in COVID-19. Sequencing was performed with immunoSEQ multiplex PCR; in TCRdb, only in-frame clones are kept and a portion is missing. Among about 12,000 clones listed, roughly 91% were seen once. Sequencing was carried out using peripheral blood. The origin of the receptors is a woman between 70 and 85 years old with active COVID-19.

This sequence joins TRBV30 and TRBJ2-5; perhaps TRBD2 as D (5 bases). The CDR3 runs 16 residues. The germline V and J ends were trimmed by 2 bases and 4 bases, with 20 bases remaining between them. CDR1 is GTSNPN and CDR2 is SVGIG in the germline V gene (reference sequence). CDR3 DNA: TGTGCCTGGAGTCAGCGCCCACGTCTCCGGGGAGAGACCCAGTACTTC. Amino acid sequence: CAWSQRPRLRGETQYF.

The chain carries TRBV16 and TRBJ2-3; D is perhaps TRBD1 (5 bases). V was cut by 4 bases and J by 5 bases, with 10 bases left in between. The germline CDR1 and CDR2 sequences are KGHSY and FQNENV. The CDR3 has 13 residues. The CDR3 sequence is CASSRQGGDTQYF. CDR3 bases: TGTGCCAGCAGCCGTCAGGGTGGAGATACGCAGTATTTT.

The chain is built from TRBV2 and TRBJ2-7, with D possibly matching TRBD1 (6 bases). Trimming took 6 bases from V and 0 from J, leaving 12 bases between them. Germline-derived CDR1 and CDR2 are SNHLY and FYNNEI. This CDR3 has 14 amino acids. The CDR3 protein is CASSGQLSSYEQYF. CDR3 nucleotides: TGTGCCAGCAGCGGACAGTTAAGCTCCTACGAGCAGTACTTC.

The CDR3 reads CASSVGGTAETQYF. The CDR3 region has the DNA TGTGCCAGCAGCGTAGGCGGGACTGCGGAGACCCAGTACTTC. V is TRBV9 and J is TRBJ2-5, with TRBD2 as a possible D gene (6 bases). The V gene's germline CDR1 is SGDLS and CDR2 YYNGEE. The CDR3 has 14 amino acids. V lost 0 bases and J 5 bases, leaving 11 bases between the germline ends.

This clone came up once. The rearrangement joins TRBV24-1 to TRBJ2-1; 10 bases fit TRBD1. The CDR3 runs 15 residues. The germline V gene encodes CDR1 KGHDR and CDR2 SFDVKD. The J segment lost 9 bases and the V segment lost 6 bases, leaving 10 bases of the junction unmatched. The CDR3 reads CATSFGTGATGEQFF. Here the CDR3 DNA reads TGTGCCACCAGTTTTGGGACAGGGGCGACTGGTGAGCAGTTCTTC.

The chain uses TRBV9 and TRBJ1-1; no definite D call. V dropped 0 bases and J dropped 1 base, with 7 bases sitting between them. CDR3 length: 14 amino acids. CDR1 is SGDLS and CDR2 is YYNGEE in the germline V gene. CDR3: CASSVDIRNTEAFF. The CDR3 DNA is TGTGCCAGCAGCGTAGACATTCGGAACACTGAAGCTTTCTTT.

This rearrangement joins TRBV30 to TRBJ2-1; 9 bases match TRBD2. Unmatched junction bases numbered 4, after V lost 0 bases and J lost 4 bases. Germline V gives CDR1 GTSNPN, CDR2 SVGIG (reference sequence). The CDR3 sequence is 15 residues long. This CDR3 is CAWSVSSGRYNEQFF. CDR3 coding DNA: TGTGCCTGGAGTGTATCCAGCGGGAGGTACAATGAGCAGTTCTTC.

V and J are TRBV27 and TRBJ2-6; possible D gene TRBD1, 6 bases. The V gene's germline CDR1 is MNHEY and CDR2 SMNVEV (reference sequence). Between the trimmed V and J ends, which lost 2 bases and 2 bases, there was a span of 13 bases. The CDR3 is 17 residues long. The CDR3 is CASSLPAYRAGANVLTF. In DNA form, the CDR3 reads TGTGCCAGCAGTTTACCGGCCTACAGGGCTGGGGCCAACGTCCTGACTTTC.

The chain recombines TRBV24-1 with TRBJ2-2; 7 bases align to TRBD2. This CDR3 has 14 residues. Germline CDR1 and CDR2: KGHDR and SFDVKD. V shed 5 bases, J shed 4 bases, and the junction held 3 bases outside the gene matches. CDR3 amino acids: CATSAAGPTGELFF. CDR3 bases: TGTGCCACCAGTGCAGCGGGACCCACCGGGGAGCTGTTTTTT.

The chain uses TRBV7-9 and TRBJ2-1; TRBD2 matches at 7 bases. The CDR3 covers 14 residues. Germline V gives CDR1 SEHNR, CDR2 FQNEAQ (reference sequence). The trim removed 1 base at V and 12 bases at J, leaving 9 bases unmatched. As DNA, the CDR3 is TGTGCCAGCAGCTTAGGCGCCGGGAGGCCCGGGCAGTTCTTC. Its translation: CASSLGAGRPGQFF. The full variable domain, completed using reference TRBV7-9 and TRBJ2-1, is DTGVSQNPRHKITKRGQNVTFRCDPISEHNRLYWYRQTLGQGPEFLTYFQNEAQLEKSRLLSDRFSAERPKGSFSTLEIQRTEQGDSAMYLCASSLGAGRPGQFFGPGTRLTVL.